The 9 T cell receptor beta chains below all came from one sample that was sequenced in a study of blood T cells in healthy people across ages. The authors ran a second PCR of 7 to 11 cycles using a sample-barcoded 5' primer and a J-beta primer mix. A single record per CDR3 protein comes from TCRdb applying MiXCR to the 5' RACE reads. The sample carries about 730,000 distinct CDR3 sequences, 40% to 45% recorded once. The sequenced sample was blood. The receptor source for this set is a woman aged 60-75 years in good health.

The rearrangement links TRBV5-5 to TRBJ2-1, with D possibly TRBD1 on 6 matching bases. CDR3 length: 15 residues. Germline-derived CDR1 and CDR2 are SGHKS and YYEKEE (reference sequence). V lost 4 bases to trimming and J lost 0 bases, with 11 bases between them. The CDR3 protein is CASSTGFRSYNEQFF. CDR3 coding DNA: TGTGCCAGCAGCACAGGGTTCCGCTCCTACAATGAGCAGTTCTTC. Full variable domain (missing parts from reference TRBV5-5 and TRBJ2-1): DAGVTQSPTHLIKTRGQQVTLRCSPISGHKSVSWYQQVLGQGPQFIFQYYEKEERGRGNFPDRFSARQFPNYSSELNVNALLLGDSALYLCASSTGFRSYNEQFFGPGTRLTVL.

The chain's CDR3 is CASRADRGTDTQYF. The CDR3 DNA follows: TGTGCCAGCAGAGCAGACAGGGGCACAGATACGCAGTATTTT. The chain combines TRBV6-5 with TRBJ2-3, with TRBD1 matching 7 bases. This CDR3 is 14 amino acids long. The J segment lost 1 base and the V segment lost 6 bases, leaving 4 bases of the junction unmatched. Germline CDR1 is MNHEY and CDR2 is SVGAGI.

The rearrangement uses TRBV20-1 and TRBJ2-5; perhaps TRBD1 as D (6 bases). Germline CDR1 and CDR2: DFQATT and SNEGSKA (reference sequence). The CDR3 sequence is 15 residues long. The V end lost 0 bases, the J end lost 2 bases, and 13 bases lay between the germline ends. CDR3 in DNA: TGCAGTGCTAGAGATATAAGGGGGTGGCAAGAGACCCAGTACTTC. It translates to CSARDIRGWQETQYF.

The rearrangement links TRBV12-3 or TRBV12-4 to TRBJ2-1; D is perhaps TRBD2 (6 bases). The CDR3 is made up of 13 amino acids. V lost 4 bases and J 11 bases, leaving 15 bases between the germline ends. The CDR3 loop reads CASSSEGPGQQFF. The CDR3 bases are TGTGCCAGCAGTTCGGAGGGCCCAGGACAGCAGTTCTTC.

This clonotype has ten or more counts. The rearrangement joins TRBV3-1 to TRBJ1-2, with a tentative D call TRBD1 (5 bases). CDR1 and CDR2 (germline): LGHDT, YNNKEL (reference sequence). V lost 3 bases and J 5 bases, leaving 16 bases between the germline ends. The CDR3 runs to 15 residues. The CDR3 loop is CASSHVDSELYGYTF. CDR3 bases: TGTGCCAGCAGCCACGTAGACAGCGAGTTGTATGGCTACACCTTC.

The chain employs TRBV28 and TRBJ1-6, with D hard to call. CDR3 size: 14 residues. CDR1 and CDR2 from the germline V gene are MDHEN and SYDVKM. V gave up 7 bases and J gave up 0 bases, with 7 bases separating them. For the CDR3, the DNA is TGTGCCAGCACCCTTTACTCCTATAATTCACCCCTCCACTTT. Translated, it gives CASTLYSYNSPLHF.

This clonotype was picked up many times. The gene calls are TRBV20-1 and TRBJ2-4, with a tentative D call TRBD1 (7 bases). Germline loops: CDR1 DFQATT, CDR2 SNEGSKA (reference sequence). This CDR3 is built from 14 residues. The V and J ends lost 3 bases and 7 bases respectively, with 16 bases between them. The CDR3 protein is CSASEGAGRNIQYF. The CDR3 DNA follows: TGCAGTGCTAGTGAGGGGGCGGGGAGGAACATTCAGTACTTC.

This clonotype was observed a few times. The V call is TRBV7-2, the J call TRBJ2-1; 14 bases are shared with TRBD2. Germline CDR1 reads SGHTA; CDR2 reads FQGNSA. CDR3 length: 15 residues. The V gene end was trimmed by 3 bases and the J gene end by 8 bases; junction bases not matched to a gene: 3. The CDR3 region is CASSFMTSGRDEQFF. CDR3 DNA sequence: TGTGCCAGCAGCTTTATGACTAGCGGGAGGGATGAGCAGTTCTTC.

This clonotype was picked up a small number of times. The chain has TRBV20-1 and TRBJ2-3; D is undetermined. V was clipped by 3 bases and J by 0 bases, with 7 bases between them. The CDR3 runs to 13 residues. CDR1 is DFQATT, CDR2 SNEGSKA, per germline (reference sequence). The DNA for the CDR3 is TGCAGTGCTAGGGTCAGAAGCACAGATACGCAGTATTTT. It encodes CSARVRSTDTQYF.